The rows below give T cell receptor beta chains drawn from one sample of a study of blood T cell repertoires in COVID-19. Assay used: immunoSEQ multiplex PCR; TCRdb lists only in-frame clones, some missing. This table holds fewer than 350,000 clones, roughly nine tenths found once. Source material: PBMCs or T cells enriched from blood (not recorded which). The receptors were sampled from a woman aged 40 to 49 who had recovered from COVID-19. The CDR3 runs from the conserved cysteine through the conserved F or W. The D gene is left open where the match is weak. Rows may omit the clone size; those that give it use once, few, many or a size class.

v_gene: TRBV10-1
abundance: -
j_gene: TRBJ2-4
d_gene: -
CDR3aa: CASTVQGAKNIQYF
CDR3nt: TGCGCCAGCACAGTACAGGGTGCCAAAAACATTCAGTACTTC

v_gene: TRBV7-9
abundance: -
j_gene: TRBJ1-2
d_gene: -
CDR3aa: CASSFKYGYTF
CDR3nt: TGTGCCAGCAGCTTCAAATATGGCTACACCTTC

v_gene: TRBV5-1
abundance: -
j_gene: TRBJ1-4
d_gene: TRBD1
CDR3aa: CASSVTTGGGEEKLFF
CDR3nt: TGCGCCAGCAGCGTAACGACAGGGGGCGGAGAAGAAAAACTGTTTTTT

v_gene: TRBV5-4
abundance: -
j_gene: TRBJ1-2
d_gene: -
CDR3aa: CASSLELGRANYGYTF
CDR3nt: TGTGCCAGCAGCTTGGAGTTGGGCAGGGCGAACTATGGCTACACCTTC

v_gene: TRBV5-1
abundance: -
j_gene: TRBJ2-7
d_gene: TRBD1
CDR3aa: CASSFDRGYEQYF
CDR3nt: TGCGCCAGCAGCTTTGACAGGGGATACGAGCAGTACTTC

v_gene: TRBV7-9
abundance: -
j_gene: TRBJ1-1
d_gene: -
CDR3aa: CASSPGGVMSTEAFF
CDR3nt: TGTGCCAGCAGCCCGGGGGGAGTGATGAGCACTGAAGCTTTCTTT

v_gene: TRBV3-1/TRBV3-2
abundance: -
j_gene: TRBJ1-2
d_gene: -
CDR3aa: CASSQGTGSLLGYGYTF
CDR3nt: TGTGCCAGCAGCCAGGGAACAGGGTCTCTACTTGGGTATGGCTACACCTTC

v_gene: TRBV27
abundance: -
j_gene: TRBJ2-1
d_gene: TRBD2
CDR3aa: CASSPVGGGASTYNEQFF
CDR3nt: TGTGCCAGCAGTCCCGTCGGCGGGGGGGCCAGTACCTACAATGAGCAGTTCTTC

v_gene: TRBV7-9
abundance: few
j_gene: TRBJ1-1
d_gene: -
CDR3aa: CASSSQDGSTEAFF
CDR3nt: TGTGCCAGCAGTTCCCAGGACGGGAGCACTGAAGCTTTCTTT

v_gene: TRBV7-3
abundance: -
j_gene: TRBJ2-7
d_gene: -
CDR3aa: CASSIGHGLGGEQYF
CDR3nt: TGTGCCAGCAGCATCGGACACGGACTGGGGGGCGAGCAGTACTTC

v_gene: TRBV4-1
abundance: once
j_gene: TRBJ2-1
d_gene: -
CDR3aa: CASSQSGRIVAYNEQFF
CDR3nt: TGCGCCAGCAGCCAATCGGGGAGGATAGTCGCCTACAATGAGCAGTTCTTC

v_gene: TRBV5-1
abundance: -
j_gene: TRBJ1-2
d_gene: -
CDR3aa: CASSSGWSTPYGYTF
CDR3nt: TGCGCCAGCAGCTCGGGGTGGAGTACCCCTTATGGCTACACCTTC

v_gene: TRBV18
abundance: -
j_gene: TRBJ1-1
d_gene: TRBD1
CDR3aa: CASSPGQVGYGTEAFF
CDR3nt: TGTGCCAGCTCACCCGGACAGGTTGGATATGGCACTGAAGCTTTCTTT

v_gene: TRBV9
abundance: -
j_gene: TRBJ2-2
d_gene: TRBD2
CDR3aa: CASSPFQLAANTGELFF
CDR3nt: TGTGCCAGCAGCCCATTTCAACTAGCGGCGAACACCGGGGAGCTGTTTTTT

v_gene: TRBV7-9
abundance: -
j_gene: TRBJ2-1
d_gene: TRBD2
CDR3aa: CASSILAGGYNEQFF
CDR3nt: TGTGCCAGCAGCATACTAGCGGGAGGTTACAATGAGCAGTTCTTC

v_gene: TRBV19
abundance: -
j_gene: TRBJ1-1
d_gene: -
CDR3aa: CASSIGRASGLANTEAFF
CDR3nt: TGTGCCAGTAGTATCGGGCGGGCAAGCGGGCTTGCGAACACTGAAGCTTTCTTT

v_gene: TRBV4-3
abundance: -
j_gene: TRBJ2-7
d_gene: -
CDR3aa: CASSQDAGTPHYEQYF
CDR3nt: TGCGCCAGCAGCCAAGATGCGGGGACCCCACATTACGAGCAGTACTTC

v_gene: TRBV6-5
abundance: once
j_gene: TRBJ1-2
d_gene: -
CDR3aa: CASTAGEGYGYTF
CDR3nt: TGTGCGTCCACAGCCGGGGAAGGCTATGGCTACACCTTC

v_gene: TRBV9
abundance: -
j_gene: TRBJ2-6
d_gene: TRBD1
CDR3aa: CASSPRAGGVLTF
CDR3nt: TGTGCCAGCAGCCCTCGAGCAGGGGGAGTCCTGACTTTC

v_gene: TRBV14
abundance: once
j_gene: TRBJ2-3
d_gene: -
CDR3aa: CASSQDIRTQYF
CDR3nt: TGTGCCAGCAGCCAAGATATCCGTACGCAGTATTTT

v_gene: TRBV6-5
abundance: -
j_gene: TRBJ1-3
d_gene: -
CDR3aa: CASSYSSTGNTIYF
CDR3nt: TGTGCCAGCAGTTACTCGTCCACAGGAAACACCATATATTTT

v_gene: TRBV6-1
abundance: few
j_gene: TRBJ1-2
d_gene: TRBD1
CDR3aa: CASSERYGTGPYGYTF
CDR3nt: TGTGCCAGCAGTGAACGGTATGGGACAGGGCCCTATGGCTACACCTTC

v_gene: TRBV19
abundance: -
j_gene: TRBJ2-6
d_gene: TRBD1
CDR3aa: CASTDSRGLGANVLTF
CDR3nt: TGTGCCAGTACCGACTCAAGGGGGCTGGGGGCCAACGTCCTGACTTTC

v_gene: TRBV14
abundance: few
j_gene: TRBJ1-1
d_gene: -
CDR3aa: CASSPGVIWEKEVEAFF
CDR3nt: TGTGCCAGCAGCCCCGGGGTCATTTGGGAGAAGGAGGTTGAGGCTTTCTTT

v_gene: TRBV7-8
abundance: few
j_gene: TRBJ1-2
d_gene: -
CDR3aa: CASSSRRLSTGPYGYTF
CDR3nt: TGTGCCAGCAGCAGCCGTCGATTATCTACAGGGCCCTATGGCTACACCTTC